One and the same sample provided the 12 T cell receptor beta chains below, sequenced in a study of T cell therapy after organ transplantation. These receptors have no identified antigens. Profiled with immunoSEQ multiplex PCR; TCRdb holds only in-frame clones, not every one. The repertoire holds 50,000 or so clones, with approximately 94% as singletons. The sample in question was CD8+ T cells from blood, obtained before autologous CMV-specific T cell therapy. These receptors came from a human patient who had received a solid organ transplant and had CMV disease.

The chain links TRBV11-2 to TRBJ2-7; D remains unclear. The V gene's germline CDR1 is SGHAT and CDR2 FQNNGV. The V gene lost 2 bases and the J gene lost 7 bases, with 12 bases spanning the gap. The length of the CDR3 is 13 residues. Here the CDR3 reads CASSLRPVGEQYF. CDR3 coding DNA: TGTGCCAGCAGCTTACGGCCCGTTGGGGAGCAGTACTTC.

This chain uses TRBV18 with TRBJ2-5; 11 bases are a match to TRBD1. V trimming: 1 base; J trimming: 4 bases; junction bases outside the gene matches: 11. The CDR3 has 18 residues. Germline loops: CDR1 KGHSH, CDR2 LQKENI. CDR3 in amino acids: CASSPQPGQGGRGETQYF. CDR3 sequence (DNA): TGTGCCAGCTCACCACAGCCGGGACAGGGGGGGCGCGGAGAGACCCAGTACTTC.

The rearrangement joins TRBV6-1 to TRBJ1-5; 9 bases match TRBD1. The CDR3 has 14 amino acids. Germline V gene lookup returns CDR1 MNHNS and CDR2 SASEGT. V shed 7 bases and J 1 base; nucleotides not matched to a gene: 2. CDR3 nucleotide sequence: TGTGCCAGCATCGGGACAGGGAGCAATCAGCCCCAGCATTTT. Residues: CASIGTGSNQPQHF.

V is TRBV10-3 and J is TRBJ2-7, with D unresolved. The germline V gene encodes CDR1 ENHRY and CDR2 SYGVKD. V dropped 0 bases and J dropped 6 bases, with 12 bases sitting between them. This CDR3 is 14 amino acids long. The CDR3 here is CAISESNEHGEQYF. For the CDR3, the DNA is TGTGCCATCAGTGAGTCGAACGAGCATGGCGAGCAGTACTTC.

The rearrangement uses TRBV10-2 and TRBJ2-1; 8 bases align to TRBD2. This CDR3 is built from 15 residues. Per the germline V gene, CDR1 is WSHSY and CDR2 is SAAADI. V lost 3 bases and J lost 6; bases outside the gene matches: 7. The CDR3 region is CASSDLAGGGNEQFF. DNA of the CDR3: TGCGCCAGCAGTGACCTGGCGGGAGGAGGCAATGAGCAGTTCTTC.

This chain joins TRBV19 and TRBJ1-6; TRBD1 might be the D (5 bases). The CDR3 covers 16 residues. Trimming stripped 3 bases from V and 0 bases from J, with 9 bases between. From germline, CDR1 is LNHDA and CDR2 SQIVND (reference sequence). DNA of the CDR3: TGTGCCAGTAGTATCCCGGACAACTCCTATAATTCACCCCTCCACTTT. Amino acids: CASSIPDNSYNSPLHF. Filled out from reference TRBV19 and TRBJ1-6, the complete variable domain reads DGGITQSPKYLFRKEGQNVTLSCEQNLNHDAMYWYRQDPGQGLRLIYYSQIVNDFQKGDIAEGYSVSREKKESFPLTVTSAQKNPTAFYLCASSIPDNSYNSPLHFGNGTRLTVT.

The chain links TRBV6-5 to TRBJ1-1; D perhaps matches TRBD1 (5 bases). Looked up from germline, CDR1 is MNHEY and CDR2 is SVGAGI. With 6 bases removed from V and 0 bases from J, the gap between germline ends came to 11 bases. This CDR3 comprises 14 residues. The CDR3 DNA is TGTGCCAGCAGCCATGGGGGTATGAACACTGAAGCTTTCTTT. This translates into CASSHGGMNTEAFF.

The chain uses TRBV30 and TRBJ2-7; D is perhaps TRBD1 or TRBD2 (6 bases each). The ends were cut back, 5 bases at V and 3 bases at J, with 17 bases in the middle. This CDR3 is built from 14 residues. The germline V gene encodes CDR1 GTSNPN and CDR2 SVGIG (reference sequence). The CDR3 DNA reads as TGTGCCTGGGAACAACAGGGAGGTGGCTACGAGCAGTACTTC. Protein sequence: CAWEQQGGGYEQYF.

This clone was seen only a few times. The chain employs TRBV19 and TRBJ1-5; the D is unclear. Per germline, CDR1 LNHDA and CDR2 SQIVND (reference sequence). This CDR3 contains 13 residues. The V and J ends lost 7 bases and 3 bases respectively, with 10 bases between them. CDR3 region: CASNGRNNQPQHF. The DNA of the CDR3 is TGTGCCAGTAATGGACGGAACAATCAGCCCCAGCATTTT.

This clone was counted a single time. The rearrangement uses TRBV6-6 and TRBJ2-2; D is perhaps TRBD2 (6 bases). The CDR3 has 16 residues. Germline loops: CDR1 MNHNY, CDR2 SVGAGI (reference sequence). Trimming removed 4 bases from V and 0 bases from J, with 12 bases in between. CDR3 region: CASSLARGSNTGELFF. CDR3 bases: TGTGCCAGCAGTTTGGCGCGGGGATCGAACACCGGGGAGCTGTTTTTT.

This chain connects TRBV27 to TRBJ2-5; 9 nucleotides agree with TRBD1. This CDR3 has 16 residues. The germline V gene has CDR1 MNHEY and CDR2 SMNVEV (reference sequence). Unmatched junction bases numbered 5, after V lost 0 bases and J lost 3 bases. CDR3 DNA: TGTGCCAGCAGTTTATCGGCCGGGACAGGGAAAGAGACCCAGTACTTC. Translation gives CASSLSAGTGKETQYF.

The chain uses TRBV6-5 and TRBJ1-6; 8 positions agree with TRBD1. Germline V gene data show CDR1 as MNHEY and CDR2 as SVGAGI. This CDR3 comprises 15 residues. Losses at the gene ends were 4 bases for V and 6 bases for J; bases not matched to a gene: 5. The CDR3 loop is CASSSPGQVNSPLHF. CDR3 bases: TGTGCCAGCAGTTCCCCGGGACAGGTTAATTCACCCCTCCACTTT.